These T cell receptor beta chains were read from a single sample in a study of CXCR3-negative and CXCR3-positive naive CD8 T cells. With the 5' RACE reads reprocessed, TCRdb shows one record per CDR3 protein and no DNA. The sample totals roughly 24,000 distinct CDR3 sequences. Source material: naive CXCR3- CD8+ T cells from blood. Receptor source: a human donor in good health. Some clones in this sample may be carry-over from other donors' samples. CDR3s include the opening cysteine and the closing phenylalanine or tryptophan. Clone size appears in some rows only: once, few, many, or a class for an expanded clone.

V gene	J gene	clone size	CDR3 protein
TRBV27	TRBJ2-7	-	CASSPSTGHEQYF
TRBV3-1	TRBJ2-7	-	CASSPQSGTSSYEQYF
TRBV6-5	TRBJ2-6	-	CASSRGLSVSGANVLTF
TRBV7-3	TRBJ2-3	-	CDSSPGISSTDTQYF
TRBV29-1	TRBJ1-5	-	CSVEVRGQNSNQPQHF
TRBV29-1	TRBJ2-5	-	CSVLNIEGETQYF
TRBV20-1	TRBJ2-7	-	CSATLTGTGTSYEQYF
TRBV12-3/TRBV12-4	TRBJ1-5	-	CASSHGTEVYSNQPQHF
TRBV28	TRBJ2-7	-	CASSSTRGTGIPYEQYF
TRBV7-6	TRBJ2-7	-	CASSLEQGFSYEQYF
TRBV27	TRBJ2-7	-	CASKVFDGYEQYF
TRBV20-1	TRBJ1-1	-	CSARDLPGEPPEAFF
TRBV29-1	TRBJ1-1	-	CTTVGQGSEAFF
TRBV15	TRBJ2-2	-	CATSRARTYTGELFF
TRBV7-9	TRBJ1-1	-	CASSLADPEAFF
TRBV7-3	TRBJ2-7	-	CASSLTGTSGEQYF
TRBV20-1	TRBJ2-5	-	CSARQGAPEETQYF
TRBV27	TRBJ2-7	-	CASSLMGDSEQYF
TRBV19	TRBJ2-6	-	CASSAQSSGANVLTF
TRBV7-2	TRBJ2-7	-	CASSLAHEQYF
TRBV21-1	TRBJ1-1	-	CASSAVNTEAFF
TRBV29-1	TRBJ2-5	-	CSVEPRTGDVYQETQYF
TRBV28	TRBJ2-3	-	CASSGPGGGSTDTQYF
TRBV27	TRBJ2-2	-	CASNTGQGRGELFF
TRBV28	TRBJ1-3	-	CASSLLVRRERNTIYF
TRBV14	TRBJ2-7	-	CASSQDIVTGDFYEQYF
TRBV7-9	TRBJ2-7	-	CASSSYSYEQYF
TRBV28	TRBJ2-7	-	CASSLLAGESLGEQYF
TRBV29-1	TRBJ2-7	-	CSVLDSGGAHEQYF
TRBV29-1	TRBJ1-1	-	CSGRGGDMNTEAFF
TRBV20-1	TRBJ2-1	-	CSAVYPGTAIYNEQFF
TRBV7-9	TRBJ2-7	-	CASSLVGAAYEQYF
TRBV14	TRBJ1-1	-	CASSQDLWNMNTEAFF
TRBV7-2	TRBJ2-2	-	CASSLISGYTGELFF
TRBV5-1	TRBJ1-1	-	CASSLEGGVAEAFF
TRBV6-2/TRBV6-3	TRBJ2-7	medium-sized	CASTGVSYEQYF
TRBV13	TRBJ2-1	-	CASNLEVNEQFF
TRBV5-1	TRBJ1-1	-	CASSLGNGAFF
TRBV5-5	TRBJ1-1	-	CASSLMAGNTEAFF
TRBV7-3	TRBJ2-1	-	CASSLSGTSSDEQFF
TRBV5-6	TRBJ2-2	-	CASSTANTGELFF
TRBV9	TRBJ1-1	-	CASSAFNTEAFF
TRBV27	TRBJ1-5	-	CASSSFSDREVF
TRBV28	TRBJ2-2	-	CASSLTGTGELFF
TRBV28	TRBJ1-2	-	CASSFPRTGSYGYTF
TRBV20-1	TRBJ1-6	-	CSAGTESSYNSPLHF
TRBV5-1	TRBJ1-1	-	CASSQRRGQDTEAFF
TRBV6-6	TRBJ2-5	-	CASSYFSSNRETQYF
TRBV27	TRBJ2-7	-	CASSTGQGAIFFHEQYF
TRBV28	TRBJ2-7	-	CASNTPQGAVSEGSLEQYF
TRBV10-1	TRBJ1-1	-	CASSDRGEAFF
TRBV7-7	TRBJ2-3	medium-sized	CASSLGDSGPYTQYF
TRBV4-2	TRBJ2-7	-	CASSQDQRVRTLEQYF
TRBV28	TRBJ1-2	-	CASSPPGKNYGYTF
TRBV4-3	TRBJ2-2	-	CASSLGQGYHGELFF
TRBV7-2	TRBJ2-7	-	CASSPHFSKHYEQYF
TRBV21-1	TRBJ1-1	-	CASRTTGNTEAFF
TRBV6-2/TRBV6-3	TRBJ1-1	medium-sized	CASSYSGWNTEAFF
TRBV7-6	TRBJ2-2	-	CASSLAVRENTGELFF
TRBV6-2/TRBV6-3	TRBJ1-1	-	CASSYLEGTEAFF